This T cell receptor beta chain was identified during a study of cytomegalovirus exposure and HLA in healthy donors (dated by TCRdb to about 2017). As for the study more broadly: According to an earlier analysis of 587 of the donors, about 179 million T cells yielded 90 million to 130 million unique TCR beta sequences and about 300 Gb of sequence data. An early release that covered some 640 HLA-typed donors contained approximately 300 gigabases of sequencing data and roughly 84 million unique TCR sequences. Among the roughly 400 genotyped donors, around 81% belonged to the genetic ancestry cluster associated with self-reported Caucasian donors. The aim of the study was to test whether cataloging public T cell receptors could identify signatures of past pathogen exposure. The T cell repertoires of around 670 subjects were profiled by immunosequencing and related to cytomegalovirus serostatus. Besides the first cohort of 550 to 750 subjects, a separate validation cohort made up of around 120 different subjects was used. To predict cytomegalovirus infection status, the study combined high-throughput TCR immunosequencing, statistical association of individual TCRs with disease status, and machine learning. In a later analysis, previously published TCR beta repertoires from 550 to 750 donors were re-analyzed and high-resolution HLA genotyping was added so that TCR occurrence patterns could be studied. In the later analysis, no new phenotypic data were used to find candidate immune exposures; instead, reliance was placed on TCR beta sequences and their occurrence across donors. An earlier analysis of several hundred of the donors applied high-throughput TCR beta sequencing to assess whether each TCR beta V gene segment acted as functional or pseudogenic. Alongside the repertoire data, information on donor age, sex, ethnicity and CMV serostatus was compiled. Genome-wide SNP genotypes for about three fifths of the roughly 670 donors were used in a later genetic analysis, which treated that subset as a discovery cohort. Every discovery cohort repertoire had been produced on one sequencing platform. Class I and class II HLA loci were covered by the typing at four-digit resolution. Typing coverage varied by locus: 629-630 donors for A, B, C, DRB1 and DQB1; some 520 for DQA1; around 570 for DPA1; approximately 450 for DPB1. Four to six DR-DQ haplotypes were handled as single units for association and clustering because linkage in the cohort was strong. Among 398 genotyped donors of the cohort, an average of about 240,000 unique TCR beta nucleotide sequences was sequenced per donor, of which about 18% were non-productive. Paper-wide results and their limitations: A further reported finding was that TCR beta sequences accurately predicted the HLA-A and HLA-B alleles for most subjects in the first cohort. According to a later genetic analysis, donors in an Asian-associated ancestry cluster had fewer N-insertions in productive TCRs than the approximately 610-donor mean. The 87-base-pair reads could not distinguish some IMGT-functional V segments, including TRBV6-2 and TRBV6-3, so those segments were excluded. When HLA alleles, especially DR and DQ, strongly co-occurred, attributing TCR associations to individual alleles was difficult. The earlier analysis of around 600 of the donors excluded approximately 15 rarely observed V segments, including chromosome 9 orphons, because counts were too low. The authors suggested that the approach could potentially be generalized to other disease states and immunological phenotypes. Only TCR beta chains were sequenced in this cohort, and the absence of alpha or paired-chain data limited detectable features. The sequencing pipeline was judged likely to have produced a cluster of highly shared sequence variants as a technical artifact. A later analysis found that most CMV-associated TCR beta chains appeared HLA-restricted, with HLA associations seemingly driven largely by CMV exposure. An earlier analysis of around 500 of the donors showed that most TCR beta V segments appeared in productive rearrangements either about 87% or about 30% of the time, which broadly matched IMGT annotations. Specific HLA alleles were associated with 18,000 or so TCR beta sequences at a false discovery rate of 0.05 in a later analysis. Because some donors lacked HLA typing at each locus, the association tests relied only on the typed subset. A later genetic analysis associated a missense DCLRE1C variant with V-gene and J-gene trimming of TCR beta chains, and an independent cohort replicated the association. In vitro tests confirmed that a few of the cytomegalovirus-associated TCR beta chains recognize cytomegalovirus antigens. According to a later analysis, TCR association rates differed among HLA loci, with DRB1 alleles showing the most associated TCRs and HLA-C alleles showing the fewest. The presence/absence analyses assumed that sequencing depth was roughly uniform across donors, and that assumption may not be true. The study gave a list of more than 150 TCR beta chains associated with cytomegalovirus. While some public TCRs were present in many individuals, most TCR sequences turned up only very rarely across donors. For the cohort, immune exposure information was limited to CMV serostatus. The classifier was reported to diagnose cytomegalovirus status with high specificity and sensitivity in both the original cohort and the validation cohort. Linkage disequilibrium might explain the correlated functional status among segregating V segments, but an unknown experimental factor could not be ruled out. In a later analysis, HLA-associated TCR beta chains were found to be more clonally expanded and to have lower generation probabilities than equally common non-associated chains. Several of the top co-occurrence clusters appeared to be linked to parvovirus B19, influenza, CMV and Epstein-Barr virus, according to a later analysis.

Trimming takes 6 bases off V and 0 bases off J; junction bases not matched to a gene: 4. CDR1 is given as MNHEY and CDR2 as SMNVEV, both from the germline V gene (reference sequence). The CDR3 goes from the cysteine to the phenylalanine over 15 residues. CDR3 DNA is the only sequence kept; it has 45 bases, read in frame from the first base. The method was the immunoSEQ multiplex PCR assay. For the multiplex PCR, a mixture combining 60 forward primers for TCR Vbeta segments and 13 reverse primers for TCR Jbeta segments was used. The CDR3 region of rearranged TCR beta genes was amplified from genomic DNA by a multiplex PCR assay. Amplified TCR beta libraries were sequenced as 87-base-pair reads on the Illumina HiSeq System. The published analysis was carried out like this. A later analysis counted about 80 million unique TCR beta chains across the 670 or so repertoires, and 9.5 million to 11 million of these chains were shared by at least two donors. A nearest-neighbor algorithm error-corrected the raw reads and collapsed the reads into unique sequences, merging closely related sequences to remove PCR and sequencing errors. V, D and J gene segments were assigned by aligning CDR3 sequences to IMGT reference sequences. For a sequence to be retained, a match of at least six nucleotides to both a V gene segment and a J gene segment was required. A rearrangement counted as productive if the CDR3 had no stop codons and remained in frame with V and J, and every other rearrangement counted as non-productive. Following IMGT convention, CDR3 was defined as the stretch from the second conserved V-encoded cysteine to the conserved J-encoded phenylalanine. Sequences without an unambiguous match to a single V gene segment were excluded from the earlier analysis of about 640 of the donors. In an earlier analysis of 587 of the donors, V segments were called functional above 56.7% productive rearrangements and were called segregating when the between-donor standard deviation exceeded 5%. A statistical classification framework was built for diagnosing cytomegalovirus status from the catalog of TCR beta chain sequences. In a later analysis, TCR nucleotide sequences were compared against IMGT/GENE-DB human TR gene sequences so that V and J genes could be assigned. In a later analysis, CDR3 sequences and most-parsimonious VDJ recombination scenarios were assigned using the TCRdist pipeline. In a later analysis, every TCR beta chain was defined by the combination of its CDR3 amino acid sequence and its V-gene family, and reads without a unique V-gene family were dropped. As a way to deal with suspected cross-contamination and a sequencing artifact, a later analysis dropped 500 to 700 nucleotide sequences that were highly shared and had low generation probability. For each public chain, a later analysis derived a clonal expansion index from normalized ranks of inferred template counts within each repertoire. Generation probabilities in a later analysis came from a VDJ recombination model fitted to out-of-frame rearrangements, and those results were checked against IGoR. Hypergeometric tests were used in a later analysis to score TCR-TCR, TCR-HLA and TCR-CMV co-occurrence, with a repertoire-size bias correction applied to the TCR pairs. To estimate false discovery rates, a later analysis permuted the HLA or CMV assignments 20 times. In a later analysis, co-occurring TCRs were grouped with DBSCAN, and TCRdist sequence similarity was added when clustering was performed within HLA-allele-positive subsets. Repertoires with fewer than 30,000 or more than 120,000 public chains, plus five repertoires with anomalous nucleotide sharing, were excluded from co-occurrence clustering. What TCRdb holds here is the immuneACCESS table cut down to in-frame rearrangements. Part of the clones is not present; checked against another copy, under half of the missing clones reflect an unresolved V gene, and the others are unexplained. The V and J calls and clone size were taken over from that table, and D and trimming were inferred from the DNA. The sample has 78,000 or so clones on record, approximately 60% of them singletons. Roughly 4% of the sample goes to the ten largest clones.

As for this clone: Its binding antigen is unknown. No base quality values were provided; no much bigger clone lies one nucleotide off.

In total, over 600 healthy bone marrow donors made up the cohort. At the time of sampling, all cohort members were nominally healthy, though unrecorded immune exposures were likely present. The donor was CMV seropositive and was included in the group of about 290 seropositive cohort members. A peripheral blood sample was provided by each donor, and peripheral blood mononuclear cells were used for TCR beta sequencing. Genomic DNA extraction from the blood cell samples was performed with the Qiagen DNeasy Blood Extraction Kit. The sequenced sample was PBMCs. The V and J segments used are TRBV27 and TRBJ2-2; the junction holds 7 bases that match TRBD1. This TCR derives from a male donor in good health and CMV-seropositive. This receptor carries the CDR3 CASRPGTANTGELFF. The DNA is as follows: TGTGCCAGCAGGCCTGGGACAGCGAACACCGGGGAGCTGTTTTTT.